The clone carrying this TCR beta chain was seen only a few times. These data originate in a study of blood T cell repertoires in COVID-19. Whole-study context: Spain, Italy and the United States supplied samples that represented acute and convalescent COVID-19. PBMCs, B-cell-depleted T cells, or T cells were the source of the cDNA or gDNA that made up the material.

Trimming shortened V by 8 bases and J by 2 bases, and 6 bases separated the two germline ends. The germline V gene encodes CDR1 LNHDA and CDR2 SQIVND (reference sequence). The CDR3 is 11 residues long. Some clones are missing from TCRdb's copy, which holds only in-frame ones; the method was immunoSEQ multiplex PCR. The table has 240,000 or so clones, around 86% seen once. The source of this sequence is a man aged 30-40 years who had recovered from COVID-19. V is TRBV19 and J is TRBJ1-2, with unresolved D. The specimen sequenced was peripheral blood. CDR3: CASSGNYGYTF. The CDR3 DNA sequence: TGTGCCAGTTCAGGAAACTATGGCTACACCTTC.